This record covers a single TCR beta chain. This sample was included in a study of blood T cell repertoires in COVID-19. Study overall: Whether acute or convalescent, the COVID-19 samples came from the United States, Italy and Spain. T cells, B-cell-depleted T cells, or PBMCs supplied cDNA or gDNA.

Authors' processing steps: Amplification with reference gene primers provided the estimates of nucleated cell counts. Only in-frame clones appear in the TCRdb table, and some are missing; sequencing was by immunoSEQ multiplex PCR. From that table come the V and J calls and clone size; the DNA was used to work out D and trimming. In the table there are some 160,000 clones, around 76% of which are singletons. The CDR3 runs 16 residues. CDR1 and CDR2 (germline): MGHRA, YSYEKL. V dropped 1 base and J dropped 2; count of bases not matched to a gene: 4. The sequence was collected from a man aged 55-75 years with acute or convalescent COVID-19. Sequencing used peripheral blood. The chain carries TRBV4-1 and TRBJ2-1; TRBD1 matches at 8 bases. CDR3 DNA: TGCGCCAGCAGCCAAGCCGGACAGGGTACCTACAATGAGCAGTTCTTC. Its translation is CASSQAGQGTYNEQFF.